The rows below give T cell receptor beta chains drawn from one sample of a study of cytomegalovirus exposure and HLA in healthy donors. Generated by immunoSEQ multiplex PCR, the TCRdb table keeps only in-frame clones and is missing some. This sample yields about 190,000 clones, of which more than 75% are seen a single time; 13% to 15% belongs to the top ten. Sequenced sample: PBMCs. The source of these receptors is a woman aged 25 to 39 in good health and CMV-seropositive. Both conserved end residues are part of each CDR3. D genes are given only for firm matches. For some rows the clone size is stated as once, few or many, or as a class when expanded; others skip it.

V gene: TRBV11-2; clone size: -; D gene: -; J gene: TRBJ1-1; CDR3 DNA: TGTGCCAGCAACCCAATACCCCAGGGGAACACTGAAGCTTTCTTT; CDR3 protein: CASNPIPQGNTEAFF
V gene: TRBV28; clone size: -; D gene: -; J gene: TRBJ1-5; CDR3 DNA: TGTGCCAGCAGGGGGGCTAATCAGCCCCAGCATTTT; CDR3 protein: CASRGANQPQHF
V gene: TRBV4-1; clone size: -; D gene: TRBD1; J gene: TRBJ2-5; CDR3 DNA: TGCGCCAGCAGCCAAGCGGTCGTAGGGGGCTTGTGGGAGACCCAGTACTTC; CDR3 protein: CASSQAVVGGLWETQYF
V gene: TRBV7-8; clone size: -; D gene: TRBD2; J gene: TRBJ2-1; CDR3 DNA: TGTGCCAGCAGCTTATGGGCGGGGGATTACAATGAGCAGTTCTTC; CDR3 protein: CASSLWAGDYNEQFF
V gene: TRBV9; clone size: -; D gene: TRBD2; J gene: TRBJ2-1; CDR3 DNA: TGTGCCAGCAGCCTGACTAGCGGGATAAACTCCTACAATGAGCAGTTCTTC; CDR3 protein: CASSLTSGINSYNEQFF
V gene: TRBV6-4; clone size: -; D gene: TRBD1; J gene: TRBJ2-3; CDR3 DNA: TGTGCCATGACCTGCCTTCACAGGGGAGATACGCAGTATTTT; CDR3 protein: CAMTCLHRGDTQYF
V gene: TRBV28; clone size: -; D gene: -; J gene: TRBJ1-5; CDR3 DNA: TGTGCCAGCAGTATCTGGGGGGGTAGCAATCAGCCCCAGCATTTT; CDR3 protein: CASSIWGGSNQPQHF
V gene: TRBV15; clone size: -; D gene: -; J gene: TRBJ2-5; CDR3 DNA: TGTGCCACCAGCAGAGCCGACAGGTCAGAGACCCAGTACTTC; CDR3 protein: CATSRADRSETQYF
V gene: TRBV10-2; clone size: -; D gene: TRBD1; J gene: TRBJ1-1; CDR3 DNA: TGCGCCAGCAGGCTGACAGGGGCGAACACTGAAGCTTTCTTT; CDR3 protein: CASRLTGANTEAFF
V gene: TRBV19; clone size: -; D gene: -; J gene: TRBJ2-2; CDR3 DNA: TGTGCCAGTACGAGCGGCTCCAACACCGGGGAGCTGTTTTTT; CDR3 protein: CASTSGSNTGELFF
V gene: TRBV25-1; clone size: -; D gene: TRBD2; J gene: TRBJ2-5; CDR3 DNA: TGTGCCAGCAGTGCTCGGGAGTGGGAGGGATTGGTGACCCAGTACTTC; CDR3 protein: CASSAREWEGLVTQYF
V gene: TRBV2; clone size: once; D gene: -; J gene: TRBJ1-2; CDR3 DNA: TGTGCCAGCAGTGATCAGGTTCTCTATGGCTACACCTTC; CDR3 protein: CASSDQVLYGYTF
V gene: TRBV27; clone size: -; D gene: -; J gene: TRBJ2-1; CDR3 DNA: TGTGCCAGCAGTTTCAATCTCGGGGGTGAGCAGTTCTTC; CDR3 protein: CASSFNLGGEQFF
V gene: TRBV28; clone size: -; D gene: TRBD2; J gene: TRBJ2-2; CDR3 DNA: TGTGCCAGCAGTCTAAAGACTAGCATGGTCACCGGGGAGCTGTTTTTT; CDR3 protein: CASSLKTSMVTGELFF
V gene: TRBV7-9; clone size: -; D gene: -; J gene: TRBJ1-1; CDR3 DNA: TGTGCCAGCAGCTCAGTGCGGGGGAACACTGAAGCTTTCTTT; CDR3 protein: CASSSVRGNTEAFF
V gene: TRBV9; clone size: -; D gene: -; J gene: TRBJ1-1; CDR3 DNA: TGTGCCAGCAGCGTAGGGTACAAGAACACTGAAGCTTTCTTT; CDR3 protein: CASSVGYKNTEAFF
V gene: TRBV4-1; clone size: -; D gene: -; J gene: TRBJ2-5; CDR3 DNA: TGCGCCAGCAGCCGCTCCGGGAGCCAAGAGACCCAGTACTTC; CDR3 protein: CASSRSGSQETQYF
V gene: TRBV2; clone size: -; D gene: TRBD1; J gene: TRBJ1-4; CDR3 DNA: TGTGCCAGCAGGACAGGGTCAACTAATGAAAAACTGTTTTTT; CDR3 protein: CASRTGSTNEKLFF
V gene: TRBV25-1; clone size: few; D gene: -; J gene: TRBJ1-4; CDR3 DNA: TGTGCCAGCAGTCCACAGGGCCCCGAAAAACTGTTTTTT; CDR3 protein: CASSPQGPEKLFF
V gene: TRBV7-2; clone size: -; D gene: -; J gene: TRBJ2-1; CDR3 DNA: TGTGCCAGCAGCCCCCACAGCTCCTACAATGAGCAGTTCTTC; CDR3 protein: CASSPHSSYNEQFF
V gene: TRBV2; clone size: once; D gene: -; J gene: TRBJ1-6; CDR3 DNA: TGTGCCAGCGGCCTAGAGGGGGCACCCCTCCACTTT; CDR3 protein: CASGLEGAPLHF
V gene: TRBV30; clone size: -; D gene: -; J gene: TRBJ2-7; CDR3 DNA: TGTGCCTGGAGCCCCGGACTTTACGAGCAGTACTTC; CDR3 protein: CAWSPGLYEQYF
V gene: TRBV27; clone size: -; D gene: TRBD1; J gene: TRBJ2-7; CDR3 DNA: TGTGCCAGCCGACTTTACGTGGGACAGACCTACGAGCAGTACTTC; CDR3 protein: CASRLYVGQTYEQYF
V gene: TRBV5-1; clone size: -; D gene: -; J gene: TRBJ1-4; CDR3 DNA: TGCGCCAGCAGCTTACAGGGTTCGGGTGAAAAACTGTTTTTT; CDR3 protein: CASSLQGSGEKLFF
V gene: TRBV19; clone size: -; D gene: TRBD1; J gene: TRBJ1-2; CDR3 DNA: TGTGCCAGTACCCAAAACAGGGGATCAGGCTACACCTTC; CDR3 protein: CASTQNRGSGYTF
V gene: TRBV13; clone size: -; D gene: -; J gene: TRBJ1-2; CDR3 DNA: TGTGCCAGCAGCTTAAGGACAAGGAATGGCTACACCTTC; CDR3 protein: CASSLRTRNGYTF
V gene: TRBV6-1; clone size: -; D gene: TRBD2; J gene: TRBJ2-7; CDR3 DNA: TGTGCCAGCAGTGACACAGGACTAGCGGGATTGGAGCAGTACTTC; CDR3 protein: CASSDTGLAGLEQYF
V gene: TRBV9; clone size: -; D gene: -; J gene: TRBJ2-7; CDR3 DNA: TGTGCCAGCGGTCCCGGGGACATGGATTACGAGCAGTACTTC; CDR3 protein: CASGPGDMDYEQYF
V gene: TRBV2; clone size: -; D gene: -; J gene: TRBJ2-1; CDR3 DNA: TGTGCCAGCAGTGAGGCTAGCGCCCTACAAGAGCAGTTCTTC; CDR3 protein: CASSEASALQEQFF
V gene: TRBV12-5; clone size: once; D gene: TRBD1; J gene: TRBJ2-1; CDR3 DNA: TGTGCTAGTGGTCCGAAAACAGGGGGGACCTACAATGAGCAGTTCTTC; CDR3 protein: CASGPKTGGTYNEQFF
V gene: TRBV7-9; clone size: -; D gene: TRBD2; J gene: TRBJ2-7; CDR3 DNA: TGTGCCAGCAGCTTGGGGGGACTAGCGGGAGCGATGTACTTC; CDR3 protein: CASSLGGLAGAMYF
V gene: TRBV14; clone size: -; D gene: -; J gene: TRBJ2-1; CDR3 DNA: TGTGCCAGCAGCCTTCGGGAGCGCGGGCAGTTCTTC; CDR3 protein: CASSLRERGQFF
V gene: TRBV9; clone size: -; D gene: -; J gene: TRBJ2-1; CDR3 DNA: TGTGCCAGCAGCGTTTTCCTACGGGGTGAGCAGTTCTTC; CDR3 protein: CASSVFLRGEQFF
V gene: TRBV6-5; clone size: -; D gene: -; J gene: TRBJ1-2; CDR3 DNA: TGTGCCAGCAAGTCTCTACAGGGAATCCTCTATGGCTACACCTTC; CDR3 protein: CASKSLQGILYGYTF
V gene: TRBV11-2; clone size: -; D gene: TRBD2; J gene: TRBJ2-7; CDR3 DNA: TGTGCCAGCAGCTTAGGAGCGGGGGCATACGAGCAGTACTTC; CDR3 protein: CASSLGAGAYEQYF
V gene: TRBV4-1; clone size: few; D gene: TRBD2; J gene: TRBJ2-1; CDR3 DNA: TGCGCCAGCAGCCAACCTACTAGCGGGAGGGCCAGAAATGAGCAGTTCTTC; CDR3 protein: CASSQPTSGRARNEQFF
V gene: TRBV5-6; clone size: -; D gene: -; J gene: TRBJ2-7; CDR3 DNA: TGTGCCAGCAGCTTCGCATGGGCTGGGGAGCAGTACTTC; CDR3 protein: CASSFAWAGEQYF
V gene: TRBV4-2; clone size: -; D gene: TRBD1; J gene: TRBJ1-2; CDR3 DNA: TGTGCCGGCAGCCAAGATCGGGGACAGGGCTTGATCGGCTACACCTTC; CDR3 protein: CAGSQDRGQGLIGYTF
V gene: TRBV7-8; clone size: -; D gene: -; J gene: TRBJ2-3; CDR3 DNA: TGTGCCAGCAGCTTGATCGGGTCAGATACGCAGTATTTT; CDR3 protein: CASSLIGSDTQYF
V gene: TRBV4-1; clone size: -; D gene: TRBD2; J gene: TRBJ2-3; CDR3 DNA: TGCGCCAGCAGCCAAGATCCTCAACCTCAGCGGGGGGGCAAGTATTTT; CDR3 protein: CASSQDPQPQRGGKYF
V gene: TRBV4-2; clone size: once; D gene: TRBD1; J gene: TRBJ2-7; CDR3 DNA: TGTGCCAGCAGCCAAGAGGGGACAGTGACGTCCGAGCAGTACTTC; CDR3 protein: CASSQEGTVTSEQYF
V gene: TRBV4-2; clone size: -; D gene: -; J gene: TRBJ1-4; CDR3 DNA: TGTGCCAGCAGCCAGACAGATGGTGAAAAACTGTTTTTT; CDR3 protein: CASSQTDGEKLFF
V gene: TRBV2; clone size: few; D gene: TRBD1; J gene: TRBJ1-5; CDR3 DNA: TGTGCCAGCAGTGTAGGGGGGGGGACAGGTGGGAATCAGCCCCAGCATTTT; CDR3 protein: CASSVGGGTGGNQPQHF